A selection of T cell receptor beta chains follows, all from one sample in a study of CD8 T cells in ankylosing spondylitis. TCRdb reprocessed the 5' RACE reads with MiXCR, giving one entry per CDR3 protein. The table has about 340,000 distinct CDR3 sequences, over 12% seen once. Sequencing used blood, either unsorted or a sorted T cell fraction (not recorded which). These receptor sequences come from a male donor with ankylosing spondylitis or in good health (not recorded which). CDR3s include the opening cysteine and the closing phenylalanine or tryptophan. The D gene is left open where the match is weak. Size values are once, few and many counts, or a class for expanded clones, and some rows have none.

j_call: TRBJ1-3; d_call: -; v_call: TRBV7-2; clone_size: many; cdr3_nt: TGTGCCAGCAGCGAGGACAGCTCTGGAAACACCATATATTTT; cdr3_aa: CASSEDSSGNTIYF
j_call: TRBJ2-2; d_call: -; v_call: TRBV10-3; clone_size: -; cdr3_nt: TGTGCCATCAGAAGCAGCGAGCGGGACACCGGGGAGCTGTTTTTT; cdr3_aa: CAIRSSERDTGELFF
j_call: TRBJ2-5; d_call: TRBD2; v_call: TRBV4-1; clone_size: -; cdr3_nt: TGCGCCAGCAGCCAAGACTTCAGTGAGGGAGGGCCGACAAAGACCCAGTACTTC; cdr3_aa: CASSQDFSEGGPTKTQYF
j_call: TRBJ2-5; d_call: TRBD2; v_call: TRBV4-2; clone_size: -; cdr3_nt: TGTGCCAGCGGAGCGGGAAGGGCTGAGACCCAGTACTTC; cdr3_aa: CASGAGRAETQYF
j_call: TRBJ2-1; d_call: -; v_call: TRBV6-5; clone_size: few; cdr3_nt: TGTGCCAGCAGTTTCAGTAACAGGGAGCAGTTCTTC; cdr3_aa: CASSFSNREQFF
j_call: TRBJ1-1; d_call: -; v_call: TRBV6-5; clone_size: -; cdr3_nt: TGTGCCAGCAGTTACTCGACTGGGGAGGACGGTGAAGCTTTCTTT; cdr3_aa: CASSYSTGEDGEAFF
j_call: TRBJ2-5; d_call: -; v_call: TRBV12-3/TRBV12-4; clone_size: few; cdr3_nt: TGTGCCAGCAGTTTTTGGCGGGGACCGGCCGTCGGGACCCAGTACTTC; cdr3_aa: CASSFWRGPAVGTQYF
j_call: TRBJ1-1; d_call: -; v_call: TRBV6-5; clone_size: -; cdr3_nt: TGTGCCAGCAGTTACTTCGGGACACAGGGATTTTTCTTT; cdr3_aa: CASSYFGTQGFFF
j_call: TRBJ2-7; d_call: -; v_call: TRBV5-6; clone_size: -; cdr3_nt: TGTGCCAGCATGAGGAGGGAGGCCTACGAGCAGTACTTC; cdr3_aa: CASMRREAYEQYF
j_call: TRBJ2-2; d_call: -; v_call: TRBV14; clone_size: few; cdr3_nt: TGTGCCAGCAGCCAAGACCGTGTTGTAACCGGGGAGCTGTTTTTT; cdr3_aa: CASSQDRVVTGELFF
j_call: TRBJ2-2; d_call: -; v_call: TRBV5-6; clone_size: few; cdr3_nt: TGTGCCAGCACCAGGGAAGGCGGGGAGCTGTTTTTT; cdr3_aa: CASTREGGELFF
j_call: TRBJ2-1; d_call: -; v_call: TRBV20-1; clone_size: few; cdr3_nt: TGCAGTGCTAAGACGCCGGGGGTTGAGCAGTTCTTC; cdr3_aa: CSAKTPGVEQFF
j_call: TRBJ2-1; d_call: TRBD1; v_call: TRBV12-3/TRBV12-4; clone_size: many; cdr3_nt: TGTGCCAGCAGTTTATTGAAGGGGACAGGGCAGTTCTTC; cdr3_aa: CASSLLKGTGQFF
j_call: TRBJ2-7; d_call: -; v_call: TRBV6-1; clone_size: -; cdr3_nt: TGTGCCAGCATGGTCGGAGTCTCCTACGAGCAGTACTTC; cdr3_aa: CASMVGVSYEQYF
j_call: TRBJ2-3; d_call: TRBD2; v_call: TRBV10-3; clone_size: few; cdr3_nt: TGTGCCATCAGTGCGGCGGGGGGCCGCCACACAGATACGCAGTATTTT; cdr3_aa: CAISAAGGRHTDTQYF
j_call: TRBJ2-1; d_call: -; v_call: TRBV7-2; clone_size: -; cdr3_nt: TGTGCCAGCAGCAAGGGCCCGGGGGGCGATGAGCAGTTCTTC; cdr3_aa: CASSKGPGGDEQFF
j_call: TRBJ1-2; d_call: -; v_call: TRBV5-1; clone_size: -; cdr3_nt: TGCGCCAGCAGCGTCCCGACTTCTGCCCCCGGCTACACCTTC; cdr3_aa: CASSVPTSAPGYTF
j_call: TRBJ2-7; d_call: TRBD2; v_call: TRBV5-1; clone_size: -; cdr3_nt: TGCGCCAGCAGCTTACGACTAGCGGGGTCCTACGAGCAGTACTTC; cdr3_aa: CASSLRLAGSYEQYF
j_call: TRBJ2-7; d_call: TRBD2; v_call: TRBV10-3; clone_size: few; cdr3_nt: TGTGCCATCAGTGACCGACTAGCGGGGAGCTCCTACGAGCAGTACTTC; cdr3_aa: CAISDRLAGSSYEQYF
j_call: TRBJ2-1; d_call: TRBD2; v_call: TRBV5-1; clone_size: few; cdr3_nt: TGCGCCAGCAGCCTTCGGACTAGCGGGGGGGCCTGGGTTGAGCAGTTCTTC; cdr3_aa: CASSLRTSGGAWVEQFF
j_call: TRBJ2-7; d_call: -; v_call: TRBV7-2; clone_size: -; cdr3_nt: TGTGCCAGCAGCTATCCGGAGACCTACGAGCAGTACTTC; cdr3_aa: CASSYPETYEQYF
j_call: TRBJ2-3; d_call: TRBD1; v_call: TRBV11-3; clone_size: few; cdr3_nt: TGTGCCAGCAGCGTCCTGAGACAGGGGAGCACAGATACGCAGTATTTT; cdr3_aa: CASSVLRQGSTDTQYF
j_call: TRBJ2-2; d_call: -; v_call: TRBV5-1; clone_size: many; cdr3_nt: TGCGCCAGCAGCTTGGACGGGGCCGTGACCGGGGAGCTGTTTTTT; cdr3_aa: CASSLDGAVTGELFF
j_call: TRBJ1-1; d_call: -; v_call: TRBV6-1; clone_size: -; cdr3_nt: TGTGCCAGCAGGGCCCCGGGAGCTGAAGCTTTCTTT; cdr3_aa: CASRAPGAEAFF
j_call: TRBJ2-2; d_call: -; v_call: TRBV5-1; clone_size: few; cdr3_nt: TGCGCCAGCAGCCATGGGTTATTGGACGCCGGGGAGCTGTTTTTT; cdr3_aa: CASSHGLLDAGELFF
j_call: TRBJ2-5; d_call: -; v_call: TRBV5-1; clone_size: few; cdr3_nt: TGCGCCAGCAGCCCGACTGGTGGGGGCCCTTGGGAGACCCAGTACTTC; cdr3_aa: CASSPTGGGPWETQYF
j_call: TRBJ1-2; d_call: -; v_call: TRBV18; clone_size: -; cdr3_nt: TGTGCCAGCTCACCCTACAGCCCAAACAACTTTCGCTATGGCTACACCTTC; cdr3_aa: CASSPYSPNNFRYGYTF
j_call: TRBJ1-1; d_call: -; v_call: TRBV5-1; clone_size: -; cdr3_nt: TGCGCCAGCAGCTTATATCGTGGGAACGAAGCTTTCTTT; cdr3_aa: CASSLYRGNEAFF
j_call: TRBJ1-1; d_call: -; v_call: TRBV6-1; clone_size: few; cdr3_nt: TGTGCCAGCAGGGTTTGGGGGGCTGAAGCTTTCTTT; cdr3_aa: CASRVWGAEAFF
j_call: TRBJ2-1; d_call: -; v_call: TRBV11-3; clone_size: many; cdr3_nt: TGTGCCAGCAGTTTACCCGTCGCCTACAATGAGCAGTTCTTC; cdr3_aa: CASSLPVAYNEQFF
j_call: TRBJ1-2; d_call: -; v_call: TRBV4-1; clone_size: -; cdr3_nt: TGCGCCAGCAGCCAAGAACGGCAGGGAGTAGGGAGCTACACCTTC; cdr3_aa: CASSQERQGVGSYTF
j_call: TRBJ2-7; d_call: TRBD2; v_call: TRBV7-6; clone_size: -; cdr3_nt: TGTGCCAGCAGCTTACCCGGACTAGCGGGTGACGAGCAGTACTTC; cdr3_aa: CASSLPGLAGDEQYF
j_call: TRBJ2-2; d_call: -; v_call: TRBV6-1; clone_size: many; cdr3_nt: TGTGCCAGCAGCTCCTGGTCCGACGGGGAGCTGTTTTTT; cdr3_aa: CASSSWSDGELFF
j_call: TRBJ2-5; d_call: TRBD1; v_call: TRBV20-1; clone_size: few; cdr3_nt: TGCAGTGCTGACAGGGGGCAAGAGACCCAGTACTTC; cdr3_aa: CSADRGQETQYF
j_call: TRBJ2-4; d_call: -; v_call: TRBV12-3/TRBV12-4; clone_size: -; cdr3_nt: TGTGCCAGCAGTTTGGGGGTAGCCAAAAACATTCAGTACTTC; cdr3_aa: CASSLGVAKNIQYF
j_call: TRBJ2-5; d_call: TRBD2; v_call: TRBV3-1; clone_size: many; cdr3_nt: TGTGCCAGCAGCCAGCGGGGGATCCAAGAGACCCAGTACTTC; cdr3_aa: CASSQRGIQETQYF
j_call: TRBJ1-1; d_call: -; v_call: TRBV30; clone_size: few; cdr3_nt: TGTGCCTGGAGTGTACTTCGGGGCCAAACTGAAGCTTTCTTT; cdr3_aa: CAWSVLRGQTEAFF
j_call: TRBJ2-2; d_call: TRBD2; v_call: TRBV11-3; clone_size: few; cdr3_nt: TGTGCCAGCAGCTTACCTAGCGGGAGGAACACCGGGGAGCTGTTTTTT; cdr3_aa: CASSLPSGRNTGELFF
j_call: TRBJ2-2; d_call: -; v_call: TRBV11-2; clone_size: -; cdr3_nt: TGTGCCAGCAGCCGACAGGCGGACACCGGGGAGCTGTTTTTT; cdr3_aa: CASSRQADTGELFF
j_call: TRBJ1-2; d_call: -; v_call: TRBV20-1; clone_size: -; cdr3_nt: TGCAGTGCTCTGGGGGACGCGAGGGATGGCTACACCTTC; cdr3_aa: CSALGDARDGYTF
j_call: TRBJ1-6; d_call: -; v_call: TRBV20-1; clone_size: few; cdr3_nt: TGCAGTGCTAGAGATCGCAATTCACCCCTCCACTTT; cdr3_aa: CSARDRNSPLHF